Below, one T cell receptor beta chain is given with its context. Antigen specificity is unknown. This entry comes from a study of cytomegalovirus exposure and HLA in healthy donors. Study conclusions and caveats: In vitro checks showed that three CMV-associated chains really do target CMV antigens. An ancestry cluster, one associated with Asian ancestry, reportedly showed fewer N-insertions than the approximately 720-donor mean in a later analysis. Among CMV-associated TCR beta chains, most appeared HLA-restricted in a later analysis.

V was clipped by 5 bases and J by 4 bases; unmatched bases: 6. Germline CDR1 is SSHAT and CDR2 is FNYEAQ (reference sequence). CDR3 length: 15 residues. Amplification used 60 Vbeta primers and 13 Jbeta primers. Under the authors' procedure: An analysis performed later counted around 80 million unique TCR beta chains (approximately 10 million of them shared). Sequencing used immunoSEQ multiplex PCR; TCRdb keeps in-frame clones, though not all of them. For V, J and clone size, that table is used; D and trimming come from the DNA. The table shows more than 150,000 clones, with roughly three quarters occurring only once.

The sequence was obtained from a woman aged 25 to 39 in good health and CMV-seropositive. V gene TRBV7-7 combines with J gene TRBJ2-2; 8 bases are shared with TRBD1. Sequencing input: PBMCs. The CDR3, as DNA: TGTGCCAGCAGCCGGACAGGGACGCGCACCGGGGAGCTGTTTTTT. This translates into CASSRTGTRTGELFF.